One sample yielded the 24 T cell receptor beta chains listed below, sequenced in a study of blood T cell repertoires in COVID-19. Using immunoSEQ multiplex PCR, the repertoire was profiled, and TCRdb retains in-frame clones only, with some absent. The top ten hold approximately 22% of the sample, which has 87,000 or so clones, about 86% seen once. The sample was peripheral blood. These receptors all come from a woman over 75 in a cohort sampled during active or convalescent COVID-19.

The chain uses TRBV6-6 and TRBJ1-5, with 10 bases identical to TRBD1. The germline gives CDR1 MNHNY, CDR2 SVGAGI (reference sequence). The V and J ends lost 2 bases and 5 bases, in that order; junction bases with no gene match: 0. The CDR3 has 14 amino acids. The CDR3 region is CASSYGQGDQPQHF. Written as DNA, the CDR3 is TGTGCCAGCAGTTACGGACAGGGGGATCAGCCCCAGCATTTT.

This clone was seen only once. This chain connects TRBV10-3 to TRBJ2-5; unclear D gene. Germline V lookup: CDR1 ENHRY, CDR2 SYGVKD. Trimming cost V 3 bases and J 4 bases, with 18 bases left between them. The CDR3 is 16 residues long. The CDR3 DNA sequence: TGTGCCATCAGTGATCCGACCGACTCCCCCCGAGAGACCCAGTACTTC. Translation: CAISDPTDSPRETQYF.

V gene TRBV24-1 combines with J gene TRBJ2-1; possibly TRBD2 for D (5 bases). Per germline, CDR1 KGHDR and CDR2 SFDVKD. The CDR3 has 14 residues. The germline V and J ends were trimmed by 1 base and 8 bases, with 11 bases remaining between them. Here the CDR3 DNA reads TGTGCCACCAGTGATTTACTAGAGGTCCATGAGCAGTTCTTC. It yields the protein CATSDLLEVHEQFF.

This chain joins TRBV21-1 and TRBJ2-7; the listed D gene, TRBD1, was not tested against the DNA. TRBV21-1 is a known pseudogene. The CDR3 is 13 residues long. CDR3 sequence reads: CASSNQGKHEQYV. The CDR3, as DNA: TGTGCCAGCAGCAATCAGGGGAAGCACGAGCAGTACGTC.

The chain joins TRBV28 to TRBJ2-7, with a tentative D call TRBD2 (6 bases). The V gene's germline CDR1 is MDHEN and CDR2 SYDVKM. The V gene lost 6 bases and the J gene lost 0 bases, with 15 bases spanning the gap. The CDR3 runs to 15 residues. In nucleotides, the CDR3 is TGTGCCAGCAGGTCAGTAGCGGATCCCTCCTACGAGCAGTACTTC. It translates to CASRSVADPSYEQYF.

This clone has only one observation. The rearrangement joins TRBV5-1 to TRBJ2-6; weak D call: TRBD2 (6 bases). The CDR3 length is 17 residues. V was pared by 0 bases and J by 0 bases, with 10 bases between. The germline V gene has CDR1 SGHRS and CDR2 YFSETQ. CDR3 residues: CASSLAVGGSGANVLTF. CDR3 coding DNA: TGCGCCAGCAGCTTGGCCGTCGGGGGCTCTGGGGCCAACGTCCTGACTTTC.

The chain links TRBV11-3 to TRBJ1-1; weak D call: TRBD1 (5 bases). The germline V gene encodes CDR1 SGHNT and CDR2 YENEEA. The CDR3 has 14 amino acids. V was shortened by 3 bases and J by 1 base, with 9 bases between the two germline ends. CDR3 nucleotide sequence: TGTGCCAGCAGCTTGTTACAGGCGAACACTGAAGCTTTCTTT. This translates into CASSLLQANTEAFF. Complete variable domain (other parts from reference TRBV11-3 and TRBJ1-1): EAGVVQSPRYKIIEKKQPVAFWCNPISGHNTLYWYLQNLGQGPELLIRYENEEAVDDSQLPKDRFSAERLKGVDSTLKIQPAELGDSAVYLCASSLLQANTEAFFGQGTRLTVV.

V and J are TRBV27 and TRBJ2-1, with D perhaps TRBD2 (7 bases). The CDR3 covers 17 residues. CDR1 and CDR2 (germline): MNHEY, SMNVEV (reference sequence). V dropped 4 bases and J dropped 7 bases, with 23 bases sitting between them. Written as DNA, the CDR3 is TGTGCCAGCAGTTGGGCGCGGGGAGGGGGTGATGGGAATGAGCAGTTCTTC. This codes for CASSWARGGGDGNEQFF.

The rearrangement links TRBV11-2 to TRBJ2-3; TRBD2 aligns across 10 bases. V dropped 5 bases and J dropped 5; count of bases not matched to a gene: 10. This CDR3 is built from 16 residues. Germline V gene sequence: CDR1 SGHAT, CDR2 FQNNGV. CDR3 nucleotide sequence: TGTGCCAGCAGCGTGAGTTCTAGCGGGAGTCTAGATACGCAGTATTTT. Translated, it gives CASSVSSSGSLDTQYF. Using reference TRBV11-2 and TRBJ2-3 for the parts outside the CDR3, the full variable domain is EAGVAQSPRYKIIEKRQSVAFWCNPISGHATLYWYQQILGQGPKLLIQFQNNGVVDDSQLPKDRFSAERLKGVDSTLKIQPAKLEDSAVYLCASSVSSSGSLDTQYFGPGTRLTVL.

The CDR3 DNA sequence: TGTGCCAGCAGCTCCCCAGACAGATCCTACGAGCAGTACTTC. Protein: CASSSPDRSYEQYF. The chain links TRBV7-8 to TRBJ2-7; possibly TRBD1 for D (5 bases). Germline-derived CDR1 and CDR2 are SGHVS and FQNEAQ. The CDR3 is made up of 14 amino acids. Trimming took 4 bases from V and 1 from J, leaving 11 bases between them.

The chain uses TRBV24-1 and TRBJ1-1; 9 positions agree with TRBD1. CDR1 and CDR2 from the germline V gene are KGHDR and SFDVKD. J was trimmed by 2 bases and V by 5 bases; bases with no gene match: 8. The CDR3 spans 16 residues. In nucleotides, the CDR3 is TGTGCCACCAGTGCCTCACAGGGGGCTGCAAACACTGAAGCTTTCTTT. Translation gives CATSASQGAANTEAFF.

This clone appeared a single time. The chain joins TRBV4-1 to TRBJ2-1; 11 bases are shared with TRBD2. J gave up 5 bases and V 0 bases, and 0 bases lay outside the gene matches. This CDR3 spans 15 amino acids. In germline, CDR1 is MGHRA, CDR2 YSYEKL. The CDR3 sequence: CASSQELAGDNEQFF. The CDR3 bases are TGCGCCAGCAGCCAAGAACTAGCGGGAGACAATGAGCAGTTCTTC.

The chain has TRBV2 and TRBJ1-1; 10 bases agree with TRBD1. Trimming removed 6 bases from V and 8 bases from J; junction bases left unmatched: 9. The CDR3 extends over 14 amino acids. CDR1 and CDR2 from the germline V gene are SNHLY and FYNNEI. CDR3 loop: CASSKETGGVEAFF. The CDR3 nucleotides read TGTGCCAGCAGCAAAGAGACAGGGGGCGTCGAAGCTTTCTTT.

V is TRBV18 and J is TRBJ2-2; 7 positions agree with TRBD2. Germline lookup yields CDR1 KGHSH and CDR2 LQKENI. After removal of 8 bases from V and 0 bases from J, the junction contained 0 bases not matched to a gene. There are 13 residues in the CDR3. DNA of the CDR3: TGTGCCAGCCGGGGGGCGAACACCGGGGAGCTGTTTTTT. Its protein is CASRGANTGELFF.

The CDR3 region is CSVVGTGANVLTF. The CDR3 nucleotides are TGCAGCGTTGTGGGGACAGGGGCCAACGTCCTGACTTTC. The chain combines TRBV29-1 with TRBJ2-6, with D possibly being TRBD1 (6 bases). Germline lookup yields CDR1 SQVTM and CDR2 ANQGSEA. This CDR3 comprises 13 residues. Trimming pared 4 bases from V and 4 bases from J, leaving 8 bases between.

The chain uses TRBV9 and TRBJ1-5; tentative D call: TRBD1 (6 bases). The CDR3 contains 13 residues. Per the germline V gene, CDR1 is SGDLS and CDR2 is YYNGEE. V lost 3 bases and J 5 bases, leaving 9 bases between the germline ends. Here the CDR3 DNA reads TGTGCCAGCAGCGCGACAGGTGATCAGCCCCAGCATTTT. It codes for CASSATGDQPQHF.

The rearrangement joins TRBV20-1 to TRBJ2-3; D is uncertain. Germline assignment: CDR1 DFQATT and CDR2 SNEGSKA (reference sequence). V was clipped by 5 bases and J by 2 bases, with 5 bases between them. CDR3 length: 11 amino acids. CDR3 in amino acids: CSAPVTDTQYF. The CDR3 DNA sequence: TGCAGTGCTCCAGTCACAGATACGCAGTATTTT.

J is TRBJ2-1 and V is TRBV11-2, with 13 positions matching TRBD2. Germline loops: CDR1 SGHAT, CDR2 FQNNGV. This CDR3 contains 15 residues. V was clipped by 4 bases and J by 9 bases; unmatched bases: 6. CDR3 residues: CASSSTSGRASEQFF. CDR3 bases: TGTGCCAGCAGCTCCACTAGCGGGAGGGCCAGTGAGCAGTTCTTC.

The gene calls are TRBV13 and TRBJ2-6; 8 positions agree with TRBD1. V lost 5 bases and J lost 3; bases outside the gene matches: 6. This CDR3 has 16 amino acids. Germline CDR1 PRHDT, CDR2 FYEKMQ (reference sequence). CDR3 region: CASSPRTGFGANVLTF. CDR3 nucleotides: TGTGCCAGCAGCCCTAGGACAGGGTTTGGGGCCAACGTCCTGACTTTC.

This clone was counted between two and nine times. This chain links TRBV10-2 with TRBJ1-3; unclear D gene. Trimming stripped 4 bases from V and 4 bases from J, with 17 bases between. This CDR3 is 16 amino acids long. The germline V gene has CDR1 WSHSY and CDR2 SAAADI. CDR3 sequence (DNA): TGCGCCAGCAGTGCGCCCGGGAGCCATCGAGGAAACACCATATATTTT. Its protein product is CASSAPGSHRGNTIYF.

The J gene is TRBJ1-1, the V gene TRBV11-2; no definite D call. Trimming took off 0 bases at V and 7 bases at J, with 12 bases between the two ends. The CDR3 is 14 amino acids. The V gene's germline CDR1 is SGHAT and CDR2 FQNNGV. DNA of the CDR3: TGTGCCAGCAGCTTAGATACGACAAGGCGTGAAGCTTTCTTT. It codes for CASSLDTTRREAFF.

This chain links TRBV6-5 with TRBJ1-1; no definite D call. V lost 6 bases and J 5 bases, leaving 7 bases between the germline ends. The V gene's germline CDR1 is MNHEY and CDR2 SVGAGI. This CDR3 is 11 amino acids long. The CDR3 nucleotides read TGTGCCAGCAGCACAAGTACTGAAGCTTTCTTT. It translates to CASSTSTEAFF.

J is TRBJ1-1 and V is TRBV11-2; weak D call: TRBD1 (5 bases). Germline V CDR1 and CDR2: SGHAT, FQNNGV. This CDR3 has 15 amino acids. V was pared by 6 bases and J by 3 bases, with 17 bases between. CDR3 in amino acids: CASRAAGGFHTEAFF. In DNA form, the CDR3 reads TGTGCCAGCAGAGCCGCGGGGGGGTTTCACACTGAAGCTTTCTTT.

The V gene is TRBV5-4, the J gene TRBJ2-7, with 7 bases that match TRBD2. CDR1 and CDR2 (germline): SGHNT, YYREEE (reference sequence). Trimming removed 0 bases from V and 2 bases from J; junction bases left unmatched: 8. This CDR3 region has 16 residues. The DNA for the CDR3 is TGTGCCAGCAGCTTGGGGAAGGGCGGGGGTACCTACGAGCAGTACTTC. This gives the protein CASSLGKGGGTYEQYF.